The 15 T cell receptor beta chains listed next were all sequenced from one sample in a study of cytomegalovirus exposure and HLA in healthy donors. Method: immunoSEQ multiplex PCR; TCRdb's copy keeps in-frame clones and lacks some. The profile shows roughly 200,000 clones, around 80% of them singletons. Sequenced material: PBMCs. These receptors were obtained from a woman under 40 in good health and CMV-seronegative.

This clone was detected only a few times. This chain uses TRBV5-1 with TRBJ1-2; a possible D gene is TRBD1 (5 bases). This CDR3 has 14 residues. With 0 bases removed from V and 8 bases from J, the gap between germline ends came to 14 bases. Germline V gene sequence: CDR1 SGHRS, CDR2 YFSETQ. The CDR3 DNA reads TGCGCCAGCAGCTTGGATAGGGGATTGAGGGGCTACACCTTC. It codes for CASSLDRGLRGYTF.

This chain joins TRBV5-1 and TRBJ2-5; 10 nucleotides agree with TRBD1. Looked up from germline, CDR1 is SGHRS and CDR2 is YFSETQ. After removal of 4 bases from V and 9 bases from J, the junction contained 6 bases not matched to a gene. The CDR3 contains 13 residues. This CDR3 is CASSPGQGWAQYF. The CDR3 DNA is TGCGCCAGCAGCCCGGGACAGGGGTGGGCCCAGTACTTC. The full variable domain, its missing parts supplied by reference TRBV5-1 and TRBJ2-5, is KAGVTQTPRYLIKTRGQQVTLSCSPISGHRSVSWYQQTPGQGLQFLFEYFSETQRNKGNFPGRFSGRQFSNSRSEMNVSTLELGDSALYLCASSPGQGWAQYFGPGTRLLVL.

This sequence joins TRBV28 and TRBJ1-4; 9 bases align to TRBD1. Germline CDR1 MDHEN, CDR2 SYDVKM. V lost 10 bases to trimming and J lost 7 bases; unmatched junction nucleotides: 16. The CDR3 spans 16 residues. The CDR3 loop is CATYTPGTGISEKLFF. The CDR3 DNA sequence: TGTGCCACCTATACCCCCGGGACAGGGATTAGTGAAAAACTGTTTTTT.

This chain uses TRBV6-4 with TRBJ1-5; perhaps TRBD1 as D (5 bases). Trimming cost V 4 bases and J 2 bases, with 12 bases left between them. The CDR3 totals 15 residues. Germline V gene data show CDR1 as MRHNA and CDR2 as SNTAGT. The CDR3 reads CASSADGGGNQPQHF. As DNA, the CDR3 is TGTGCCAGCAGTGCCGACGGGGGGGGCAATCAGCCCCAGCATTTT.

This clone is a singleton in its sample. V is TRBV6-6 and J is TRBJ1-3, with no clear D. This CDR3 spans 16 amino acids. The ends were cut back, 4 bases at V and 0 bases at J, with 13 bases in the middle. Germline V gene lookup returns CDR1 MNHNY and CDR2 SVGAGI (reference sequence). CDR3 sequence reads: CASSSPPHFSGNTIYF. The CDR3 DNA reads as TGTGCCAGCAGTTCCCCCCCTCACTTCTCTGGAAACACCATATATTTT.

The V call is TRBV7-7, the J call TRBJ2-1, with TRBD2 matching 13 bases. This CDR3 region has 15 residues. V shed 5 bases, J shed 9 bases, and the junction held 7 bases outside the gene matches. Per the germline V gene, CDR1 is SSHAT and CDR2 is FNYEAQ (reference sequence). CDR3 sequence reads: CASSPWTSGGGEQFF. DNA for the CDR3: TGTGCCAGCAGCCCTTGGACTAGCGGGGGTGGTGAGCAGTTCTTC.

This clone was seen only a few times. This chain joins TRBV5-4 and TRBJ1-2; D remains unclear. This CDR3 has 13 amino acids. V was trimmed by 3 bases and J by 5 bases, leaving 11 bases between them. Germline V gives CDR1 SGHNT, CDR2 YYREEE (reference sequence). Written as DNA, the CDR3 is TGTGCCAGCAGCTCTGGACTTGGGTATGGCTACACCTTC. Its translation: CASSSGLGYGYTF.

There are a few counts of this clone. V usage is TRBV19 and J usage is TRBJ1-1, with D maybe TRBD1 (6 bases). CDR1 is LNHDA, CDR2 SQIVND, per germline (reference sequence). The CDR3 runs to 13 residues. The germline V and J ends were trimmed by 6 bases and 1 base, with 9 bases remaining between them. In DNA, the CDR3 is TGTGCCAGTAGGATGACAGGGAACACTGAAGCTTTCTTT. It translates to CASRMTGNTEAFF.

The V and J genes are TRBV6-5 and TRBJ1-4; D is possibly TRBD1 (6 bases). Trimming removed 2 bases at V and 7 bases at J, with 11 bases between. This CDR3 comprises 14 residues. Germline V gene lookup returns CDR1 MNHEY and CDR2 SVGAGI. The CDR3: CASSYVQGGEKLFF. DNA for the CDR3: TGTGCCAGCAGTTACGTACAGGGCGGTGAAAAACTGTTTTTT.

The genes are TRBV4-1 and TRBJ2-2; D is perhaps TRBD1 (5 bases). The CDR3 consists of 17 residues. V was pared by 0 bases and J by 4 bases, with 15 bases between. The V gene's germline CDR1 is MGHRA and CDR2 YSYEKL. The DNA for the CDR3 is TGCGCCAGCAGCCAAGAAGGTGGGGCCCGGGCCACCGGGGAGCTGTTTTTT. Translated: CASSQEGGARATGELFF.

This clone was picked up one time. The chain employs TRBV4-2 and TRBJ2-3, with 7 bases lining up with TRBD2. The ends lost 4 bases at V and 2 bases at J; junction bases unmatched: 6. This CDR3 is 15 amino acids long. Looked up from germline, CDR1 is LGHNA and CDR2 is YNFKEQ. CDR3 coding DNA: TGTGCCAGCAGCCTTCTGGGGGGGGACACAGATACGCAGTATTTT. As protein: CASSLLGGDTDTQYF.

The chain employs TRBV5-4 and TRBJ1-1, with D perhaps matching TRBD1 (5 bases). Between the trimmed V and J ends, which lost 1 base and 7 bases, there was a span of 14 bases. Per germline, CDR1 SGHNT and CDR2 YYREEE (reference sequence). The CDR3 is 14 residues long. CDR3 amino acids: CASSLSLGDYEAFF. DNA for the CDR3: TGTGCCAGCAGCTTGAGTCTAGGGGACTATGAAGCTTTCTTT.

This chain connects TRBV5-4 to TRBJ2-7; 7 nucleotides agree with TRBD2. The CDR3 is made up of 16 amino acids. The germline CDR1 and CDR2 sequences are SGHNT and YYREEE (reference sequence). V shed 1 base and J 5 bases; nucleotides not matched to a gene: 12. The CDR3 loop reads CASSLLGREGINEQYF. CDR3 in DNA: TGTGCCAGCAGCTTGTTAGGCAGGGAGGGGATAAACGAGCAGTACTTC.

This clone showed up many times. J is TRBJ2-5 and V is TRBV7-9, with 9 nucleotides matching TRBD2. The CDR3 is 16 amino acids. The V gene's germline CDR1 is SEHNR and CDR2 FQNEAQ (reference sequence). Trimming took 7 bases from V and 5 from J; bases not matched to a gene: 14. CDR3 in amino acids: CASITTSGPNWETQYF. CDR3 sequence (DNA): TGTGCCAGCATCACGACTAGCGGACCAAATTGGGAGACCCAGTACTTC. The full variable domain, in which reference TRBV7-9 and TRBJ2-5 provide the parts outside the CDR3, is DTGVSQNPRHKITKRGQNVTFRCDPISEHNRLYWYRQTLGQGPEFLTYFQNEAQLEKSRLLSDRFSAERPKGSFSTLEIQRTEQGDSAMYLCASITTSGPNWETQYFGPGTRLLVL.

This clone was detected once. The chain joins TRBV5-1 to TRBJ1-4, with D possibly TRBD1 on 6 matching bases. This CDR3 spans 14 amino acids. In germline, CDR1 is SGHRS, CDR2 YFSETQ. V lost 2 bases and J lost 5, with 10 bases in between. The CDR3 loop reads CASSFWQGNEKLFF. In DNA form, the CDR3 reads TGCGCCAGCAGCTTTTGGCAGGGGAATGAAAAACTGTTTTTT.